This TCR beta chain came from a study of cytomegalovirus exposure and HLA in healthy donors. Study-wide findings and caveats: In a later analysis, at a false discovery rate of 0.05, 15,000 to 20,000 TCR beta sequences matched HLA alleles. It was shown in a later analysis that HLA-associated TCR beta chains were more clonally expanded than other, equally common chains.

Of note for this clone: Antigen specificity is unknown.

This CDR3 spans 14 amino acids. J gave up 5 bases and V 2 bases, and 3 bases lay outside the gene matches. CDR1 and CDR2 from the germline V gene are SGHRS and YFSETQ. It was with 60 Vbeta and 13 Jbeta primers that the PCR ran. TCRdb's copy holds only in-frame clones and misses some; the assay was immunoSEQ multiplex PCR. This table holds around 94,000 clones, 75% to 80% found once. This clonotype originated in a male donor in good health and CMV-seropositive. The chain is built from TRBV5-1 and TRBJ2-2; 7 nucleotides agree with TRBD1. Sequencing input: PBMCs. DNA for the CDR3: TGCGCCAGCAGCTTAATCAGGGGGACCGGGGAGCTGTTTTTT. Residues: CASSLIRGTGELFF.